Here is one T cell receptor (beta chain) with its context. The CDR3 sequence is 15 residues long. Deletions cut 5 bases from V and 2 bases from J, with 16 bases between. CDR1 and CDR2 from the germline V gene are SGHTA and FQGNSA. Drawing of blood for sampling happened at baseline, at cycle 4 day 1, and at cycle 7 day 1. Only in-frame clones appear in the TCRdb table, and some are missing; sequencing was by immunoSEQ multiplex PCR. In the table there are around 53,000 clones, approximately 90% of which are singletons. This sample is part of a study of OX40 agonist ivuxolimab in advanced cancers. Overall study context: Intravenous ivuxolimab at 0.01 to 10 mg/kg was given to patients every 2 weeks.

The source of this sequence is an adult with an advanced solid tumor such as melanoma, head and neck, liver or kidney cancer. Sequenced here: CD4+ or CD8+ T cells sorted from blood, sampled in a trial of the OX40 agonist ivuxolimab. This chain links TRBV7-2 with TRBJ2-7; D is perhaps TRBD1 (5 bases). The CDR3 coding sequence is TGTGCCAGCAGCCAAGGGGTGGGTGGGACCTACGAGCAGTACTTC. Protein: CASSQGVGGTYEQYF.